The 24 T cell receptor beta chains given below trace back to one sample, sequenced in a study of technical replicates of blood from a few donors. The assay was immunoSEQ multiplex PCR, and TCRdb's table has in-frame clones only and misses some. Here the sample spans 60,000 to 80,000 clones, roughly 89% being singletons. Sample: PBMCs. The receptors were gathered from a human donor in good health. Some clones in this sample may be carry-over from other donors' samples.

This chain connects TRBV20-1 to TRBJ2-5; possibly TRBD2 for D (6 bases). The CDR3 is made up of 11 amino acids. Germline CDR1 reads DFQATT; CDR2 reads SNEGSKA (reference sequence). The CDR3 nucleotides are TGCAGCCCCCGGCGGGGAGAGACCCAGTACTTC. It is translated as CSPRRGETQYF.

V and J are TRBV7-2 and TRBJ1-2, with D possibly TRBD1 on 5 matching bases. The germline gives CDR1 SGHTA, CDR2 FQGNSA. This CDR3 has 14 amino acids. V shed 2 bases and J shed 1 base, with 8 bases lying between them. The CDR3 DNA is TGTGCCAGCAGCTTATGGGGCAGTAACTATGGCTACACCTTC. This encodes CASSLWGSNYGYTF.

The chain is built from TRBV18 and TRBJ1-2; 7 bases are a match to TRBD1. Germline V gene lookup returns CDR1 KGHSH and CDR2 LQKENI. This CDR3 contains 14 residues. V trimming: 1 base; J trimming: 3 bases; junction bases outside the gene matches: 2. CDR3 sequence reads: CASSPRDSYYGYTF. The CDR3 DNA reads as TGTGCCAGCTCACCACGGGACAGTTACTATGGCTACACCTTC. Filled out from reference TRBV18 and TRBJ1-2, the complete variable domain reads NAGVMQNPRHLVRRRGQEARLRCSPMKGHSHVYWYRQLPEEGLKFMVYLQKENIIDESGMPKERFSAEFPKEGPSILRIQQVVRGDSAAYFCASSPRDSYYGYTFGSGTRLTVV.

This chain joins TRBV5-1 and TRBJ1-5, with D unclear. The CDR3 sequence is 15 residues long. Trimming left V 2 bases short and J 3 bases short, with 12 bases between. CDR1 is SGHRS, CDR2 YFSETQ, per germline. DNA for the CDR3: TGCGCCAGCAGCTTTCGCCAGGTGCTCAATCAGCCCCAGCATTTT. This sequence encodes CASSFRQVLNQPQHF.

The gene calls are TRBV4-2 and TRBJ2-7; maybe TRBD2 (5 bases). The CDR3 is 14 amino acids. Germline V gene lookup returns CDR1 LGHNA and CDR2 YNFKEQ. Trimming took off 6 bases at V and 3 bases at J, with 15 bases between the two ends. The CDR3 DNA follows: TGTGCCAGCAGGCGGATCGGAGGAGGCTACGAGCAGTACTTC. It specifies CASRRIGGGYEQYF.

The chain has TRBV7-6 and TRBJ2-2; 9 bases match TRBD2. This CDR3 contains 15 residues. The germline CDR1 and CDR2 sequences are SGHVS and FNYEAQ. V was clipped by 5 bases and J by 5 bases; unmatched bases: 6. This chain's CDR3 is CASSPLAGRTGELFF. In DNA, the CDR3 is TGTGCCAGCAGCCCCCTAGCGGGAAGGACCGGGGAGCTGTTTTTT.

The chain combines TRBV7-9 with TRBJ1-2; 7 bases line up with TRBD1. The CDR3 has 17 residues. Trimming took 5 bases from V and 0 from J; bases not matched to a gene: 12. Germline values: CDR1 SEHNR, CDR2 FQNEAQ (reference sequence). In DNA form, the CDR3 reads TGTGCCAGCAGCATATGGACAGGAGCTTCTACTAACTATGGCTACACCTTC. Amino acids: CASSIWTGASTNYGYTF.

In its sample, this clone was seen a few times. The rearrangement joins TRBV6-6 to TRBJ2-7, with D possibly matching TRBD1 (7 bases). The CDR3 runs to 16 residues. The V end was cut by 0 bases, the J end by 4 bases, with 16 bases between. CDR1 and CDR2 (germline): MNHNY, SVGAGI (reference sequence). The CDR3 DNA follows: TGTGCCAGCAGTTACTCCGGGGTCAGGGGGGAATACGAGCAGTACTTC. This translates into CASSYSGVRGEYEQYF.

A single count supports this clone. V is TRBV29-1 and J is TRBJ2-7; 7 nucleotides agree with TRBD1. The J segment lost 2 bases and the V segment lost 7 bases, leaving 8 bases of the junction unmatched. The CDR3 has 13 amino acids. The germline gives CDR1 SQVTM, CDR2 ANQGSEA. The CDR3 DNA sequence: TGCAGCGCTCAGACAGGGCTCGCCTACGAGCAGTACTTC. Its protein product is CSAQTGLAYEQYF.

The chain links TRBV5-4 to TRBJ1-6, with D perhaps matching TRBD1 (5 bases). The CDR3 spans 16 residues. Germline CDR1 is SGHNT and CDR2 is YYREEE (reference sequence). The V end was cut by 3 bases, the J end by 10 bases, with 20 bases between. The CDR3 region is CASSWGGQAVGSPLHF. The CDR3 DNA follows: TGTGCCAGCAGCTGGGGGGGTCAGGCGGTAGGGTCACCCCTCCACTTT.

The V gene is TRBV6-5, the J gene TRBJ1-6, with a weak D call TRBD1 (5 bases). Germline loops: CDR1 MNHEY, CDR2 SVGAGI. This CDR3 has 14 amino acids. V gave up 2 bases and J gave up 9 bases, with 11 bases separating them. This chain's CDR3 is CASSYIQGSSPLHF. For the CDR3, the DNA is TGTGCCAGCAGTTACATTCAGGGTTCTTCACCCCTCCACTTT.

The chain links TRBV19 to TRBJ1-5; D unresolved. V lost 5 bases to trimming and J lost 7 bases, with 9 bases between them. The CDR3 is made up of 12 amino acids. Germline-derived CDR1 and CDR2 are LNHDA and SQIVND (reference sequence). This chain's CDR3 is CASSPPRQPQHF. CDR3 in DNA: TGTGCCAGTAGTCCCCCGCGGCAGCCCCAGCATTTT.

The chain uses TRBV6-5 and TRBJ2-2, with TRBD2 as a possible D gene (6 bases). The germline gives CDR1 MNHEY, CDR2 SVGAGI. Trimming shortened V by 5 bases and J by 7 bases, and 14 bases separated the two germline ends. CDR3 size: 14 residues. CDR3 DNA sequence: TGTGCCAGCAGTACCGGAGGGCCGATCGGGGAGCTGTTTTTT. As protein: CASSTGGPIGELFF.

V and J are TRBV6-1 and TRBJ1-2; 7 bases are shared with TRBD1. CDR3 size: 14 residues. Germline-derived CDR1 and CDR2 are MNHNS and SASEGT. V dropped 6 bases and J dropped 7; count of bases not matched to a gene: 11. In DNA, the CDR3 is TGTGCCAGCAGAAGGATCGGGACAGACCGTGGCTACACCTTC. It specifies CASRRIGTDRGYTF.

J is TRBJ2-5 and V is TRBV15; no clear D. Germline assignment: CDR1 LNHNV and CDR2 YYDKDF (reference sequence). CDR3 size: 15 residues. Deletions cut 1 base from V and 2 bases from J, with 11 bases between. CDR3 sequence (DNA): TGTGCCACCAGCAGAGGGAACAGCCTACAAGAGACCCAGTACTTC. It translates to CATSRGNSLQETQYF.

The chain carries TRBV5-1 and TRBJ2-7; 10 bases align to TRBD1. The CDR3 covers 14 residues. In germline, CDR1 is SGHRS, CDR2 YFSETQ. V was clipped by 4 bases and J by 5 bases; unmatched bases: 6. The CDR3 DNA is TGCGCCAGCAGCCCGGGGGACAGGGGTGACGAGCAGTACTTC. The encoded protein is CASSPGDRGDEQYF. Using reference TRBV5-1 and TRBJ2-7 for the parts outside the CDR3, the full variable domain is KAGVTQTPRYLIKTRGQQVTLSCSPISGHRSVSWYQQTPGQGLQFLFEYFSETQRNKGNFPGRFSGRQFSNSRSEMNVSTLELGDSALYLCASSPGDRGDEQYFGPGTRLTVT.

This chain connects TRBV19 to TRBJ1-6; D call uncertain. Germline V lookup: CDR1 LNHDA, CDR2 SQIVND (reference sequence). CDR3 length equals 13 residues. V was clipped by 6 bases and J by 9 bases, with 12 bases between them. DNA for the CDR3: TGTGCCAGTAGCCCACGGAGGGCTTCACCCCTCCACTTT. It codes for CASSPRRASPLHF.

The chain employs TRBV7-3 and TRBJ2-1; tentative D call: TRBD2 (5 bases). The CDR3 spans 15 residues. The germline gives CDR1 SGHTA, CDR2 FQGTGA. Trimming took 4 bases from V and 0 from J, leaving 10 bases between them. CDR3 sequence reads: CASSYSVSSYNEQFF. In DNA form, the CDR3 reads TGTGCCAGCAGCTATAGCGTAAGCTCCTACAATGAGCAGTTCTTC. Filled out from reference TRBV7-3 and TRBJ2-1, the complete variable domain reads GAGVSQTPSNKVTEKGKYVELRCDPISGHTALYWYRQSLGQGPEFLIYFQGTGAADDSGLPNDRFFAVRPEGSVSTLKIQRTERGDSAVYLCASSYSVSSYNEQFFGPGTRLTVL.

The gene calls are TRBV19 and TRBJ2-1, with 7 bases aligning to TRBD1. With V trimmed by 3 bases and J by 14 bases, 19 bases remained unmatched. Germline V gives CDR1 LNHDA, CDR2 SQIVND (reference sequence). This CDR3 is 16 amino acids long. The CDR3 sequence is CASSIVPGGIGSIEFF. CDR3 sequence (DNA): TGTGCCAGTAGTATTGTTCCAGGGGGTATAGGTAGCATTGAGTTCTTC.

This chain joins TRBV7-8 and TRBJ2-7; 8 nucleotides line up with TRBD2. Trimming at V came to 5 bases and at J to 2 bases, leaving 5 bases not matched to a gene. Germline V gene lookup returns CDR1 SGHVS and CDR2 FQNEAQ. The CDR3 contains 14 residues. CDR3 sequence reads: CASSIERGPYEQYF. CDR3 DNA sequence: TGTGCCAGCAGCATAGAGCGGGGGCCCTACGAGCAGTACTTC.

This clone was recorded only once. The V call is TRBV4-1, the J call TRBJ2-1, with TRBD1 as a possible D gene (5 bases). The germline V gene encodes CDR1 MGHRA and CDR2 YSYEKL. This CDR3 contains 15 residues. The V gene lost 4 bases and the J gene lost 0 bases, with 10 bases spanning the gap. This CDR3 reads CASSPGHPSYNEQFF. CDR3 bases: TGCGCCAGCAGCCCAGGACACCCCTCCTACAATGAGCAGTTCTTC.

In this sample, this clone turned up a few times. J is TRBJ1-1 and V is TRBV29-1, with a weak D call TRBD1 (6 bases). This CDR3 spans 12 amino acids. Trimming took off 4 bases at V and 5 bases at J, with 11 bases between the two ends. Germline lookup yields CDR1 SQVTM and CDR2 ANQGSEA. The CDR3 region has the DNA TGCAGCGTTGGGACAGATGGAACTGAAGCTTTCTTT. Its translation is CSVGTDGTEAFF.

The chain couples TRBV5-6 to TRBJ1-2, with D tentatively TRBD1 (6 bases). V was trimmed by 6 bases and J by 4 bases, leaving 16 bases between them. Per the germline V gene, CDR1 is SGHDT and CDR2 is YYEEEE. The CDR3 contains 14 residues. CDR3 nucleotides: TGTGCCAGCACCCCGGGGGGGCGAGGCTATGGCTACACCTTC. This encodes CASTPGGRGYGYTF. The full variable domain, with the rest looked up from reference TRBV5-6 and TRBJ1-2, is DAGVTQSPTHLIKTRGQQVTLRCSPKSGHDTVSWYQQALGQGPQFIFQYYEEEERQRGNFPDRFSGHQFPNYSSELNVNALLLGDSALYLCASTPGGRGYGYTFGSGTRLTVV.

With regard to this clone: Distinct nucleotide sequences in the sample also encode this CDR3. CDR3 bases: TGCGCCAGCAGTTCTAGCGGGGCCTACAATGAGCAGTTCTTC. Protein: CASSSSGAYNEQFF. The chain carries TRBV5-1 and TRBJ2-1; 9 nucleotides match TRBD2. The CDR3 is 14 residues long. Looked up from germline, CDR1 is SGHRS and CDR2 is YFSETQ. After removal of 5 bases from V and 2 bases from J, the junction contained 2 bases not matched to a gene.